The next 20 T cell receptor beta chains were all read from a single sample in a study of T cells in localized non-small cell lung cancer. Here immunoSEQ multiplex PCR was the method, and the copy in TCRdb shows in-frame clones only, minus some. There are some 30,000 clones in the sample; around 93% occur only once, and 5.5% to 7% lies in the top ten. The source material was PBMCs, sampled before any cancer treatment. The origin of the receptors is a man aged 35-75 years with stage II lung adenocarcinoma.

The chain couples TRBV2 to TRBJ2-7; no definite D call. The CDR3 sequence is 11 residues long. Germline V gives CDR1 SNHLY, CDR2 FYNNEI. Trimming took off 5 bases at V and 7 bases at J, with 9 bases between the two ends. DNA of the CDR3: TGTGCCAGCAGTTTTAAGGAAGAGCAGTACTTC. Protein product: CASSFKEEQYF.

The CDR3: CASTLTDPGGGSYEQYF. In nucleotides, the CDR3 is TGTGCCAGCACCCTCACTGACCCCGGGGGGGGATCCTACGAGCAGTACTTC. The chain recombines TRBV11-2 with TRBJ2-7, with TRBD2 matching 8 bases. The trim removed 7 bases at V and 1 base at J, leaving 15 bases unmatched. Germline CDR1 is SGHAT and CDR2 is FQNNGV. The CDR3 runs 17 residues.

This clone showed up just a few times. The J gene is TRBJ2-5, the V gene TRBV5-5; 11 bases are shared with TRBD2. The V and J ends lost 2 bases and 4 bases, in that order; junction bases with no gene match: 1. Germline V CDR1 and CDR2: SGHKS, YYEKEE (reference sequence). The CDR3 extends over 14 amino acids. The CDR3 DNA reads TGTGCCAGCAGCTTCGGGACTAGCGGAGAGACCCAGTACTTC. This sequence encodes CASSFGTSGETQYF.

The chain carries TRBV6-5 and TRBJ1-1; maybe TRBD1 (6 bases). The CDR3 is 14 amino acids. Trimming shortened V by 4 bases and J by 3 bases, and 12 bases separated the two germline ends. Looked up from germline, CDR1 is MNHEY and CDR2 is SVGAGI. This CDR3 is CASSSPGAYTEAFF. The CDR3 nucleotides read TGTGCCAGCAGTTCTCCAGGGGCCTACACTGAAGCTTTCTTT.

The chain recombines TRBV7-2 with TRBJ2-7, with D unclear. Germline CDR1 and CDR2: SGHTA and FQGNSA. V shed 4 bases and J shed 2 bases, with 12 bases lying between them. There are 14 residues in the CDR3. CDR3 nucleotide sequence: TGTGCCAGCAGCTCCGTTCCGACCGCCTACGAGCAGTACTTC. Amino acid sequence: CASSSVPTAYEQYF.

Details on this clone: A junction end diverges from the germline sequence, so it may reflect a read error. The chain joins TRBV15 to TRBJ2-1; TRBD1 or TRBD2 may be the D gene (5 bases each). CDR3 size: 13 residues. Germline V gene data show CDR1 as LNHNV and CDR2 as YYDKDF (reference sequence). The CDR3 bases are TGTGCCACTAGCAGAGATAGAGGGGATCTAAGCTTCTTC. It encodes CATSRDRGDLSFF. The full variable domain, with the rest looked up from reference TRBV15 and TRBJ2-1, is DAMVIQNPRYQVTQFGKPVTLSCSQTLNHNVMYWYQQKSSQAPKLLFHYYDKDFNNEADTPDNFQSRRPNTSFCFLDIRSPGLGDTAMYLCATSRDRGDLSFFGPGTRLTVL.

The chain has TRBV15 and TRBJ2-5; 8 nucleotides align to TRBD1. V gave up 1 base and J gave up 4 bases; unmatched junction bases: 14. Germline-derived CDR1 and CDR2 are LNHNV and YYDKDF (reference sequence). The CDR3 length is 18 residues. The CDR3, as DNA: TGTGCCACCAGCAGAGGGAATAGTGGCAGGGGGCGCGGAGAGACCCAGTACTTC. Its protein is CATSRGNSGRGRGETQYF.

J is TRBJ1-1 and V is TRBV6-1; 8 bases fit TRBD1. The germline V gene encodes CDR1 MNHNS and CDR2 SASEGT. Unmatched junction bases numbered 6, after V lost 9 bases and J lost 0 bases. CDR3 length: 14 amino acids. The CDR3 bases are TGTGCCAGTACAAACAGGGGGTTGAACACTGAAGCTTTCTTT. Translation: CASTNRGLNTEAFF.

The chain is built from TRBV19 and TRBJ1-1; weak D call: TRBD1 (5 bases). There are 12 residues in the CDR3. Germline assignment: CDR1 LNHDA and CDR2 SQIVND (reference sequence). The V gene lost 5 bases and the J gene lost 6 bases, with 10 bases spanning the gap. Here the CDR3 reads CASSVLGAEAFF. The CDR3 DNA follows: TGTGCCAGTAGTGTTTTGGGGGCTGAAGCTTTCTTT.

The chain joins TRBV27 to TRBJ2-7; D unclear. Germline values: CDR1 MNHEY, CDR2 SMNVEV (reference sequence). The CDR3 is 12 amino acids. V lost 6 bases and J lost 6, with 12 bases in between. CDR3 loop: CASSPALGEQYF. As DNA, the CDR3 is TGTGCCAGCAGCCCCGCCCTCGGCGAGCAGTACTTC.

The V and J genes are TRBV19 and TRBJ1-1; no reliable D call. The germline V gene encodes CDR1 LNHDA and CDR2 SQIVND (reference sequence). The ends were cut back, 6 bases at V and 3 bases at J, with 8 bases in the middle. The CDR3 runs 12 residues. The chain's CDR3 is CASSPGYTEAFF. DNA of the CDR3: TGTGCCAGTAGCCCAGGATACACTGAAGCTTTCTTT.

The chain couples TRBV28 to TRBJ2-1; 12 bases are shared with TRBD2. This CDR3 is 15 amino acids long. The V and J ends lost 6 bases and 6 bases, in that order; junction bases with no gene match: 6. The germline CDR1 and CDR2 sequences are MDHEN and SYDVKM. The CDR3 region is CASSRLAGVANEQFF. For the CDR3, the DNA is TGTGCCAGCAGCCGACTAGCGGGAGTTGCCAATGAGCAGTTCTTC.

This clone was counted once. This sequence joins TRBV29-1 and TRBJ2-1; 9 bases fit TRBD2. V shed 6 bases, J shed 4 bases, and the junction held 10 bases outside the gene matches. This CDR3 is built from 15 residues. Germline CDR1 reads SQVTM; CDR2 reads ANQGSEA. The CDR3 is CSVGTSRTKYNEQFF. As DNA, the CDR3 is TGCAGCGTAGGGACTAGCCGAACCAAATACAATGAGCAGTTCTTC.

The CDR3 loop reads CASSPPATRGNEQFF. In DNA form, the CDR3 reads TGTGCCAGCTCACCACCGGCTACCCGGGGGAATGAGCAGTTCTTC. This chain joins TRBV18 and TRBJ2-1; tentatively, D is TRBD2 (6 bases). The CDR3 consists of 15 residues. Looked up from germline, CDR1 is KGHSH and CDR2 is LQKENI. V dropped 0 bases and J dropped 7 bases, with 13 bases sitting between them.

The chain recombines TRBV27 with TRBJ2-1; D may correspond to TRBD1 or TRBD2 (5 bases each). Germline V gene sequence: CDR1 MNHEY, CDR2 SMNVEV (reference sequence). This CDR3 has 15 amino acids. V dropped 10 bases and J dropped 1 base, with 17 bases sitting between them. The CDR3 sequence: CATTLTRGSYNEQFF. The CDR3 region has the DNA TGTGCCACCACCCTAACGAGGGGTTCCTACAATGAGCAGTTCTTC.

The rearrangement uses TRBV7-2 and TRBJ2-7, with 7 bases lining up with TRBD2. This CDR3 comprises 22 residues. V lost 0 bases to trimming and J lost 0 bases; unmatched junction nucleotides: 23. Germline values: CDR1 SGHTA, CDR2 FQGNSA. The CDR3 sequence is CASSLARGYSGGASLSSYEQYF. In nucleotides, the CDR3 is TGTGCCAGCAGCTTAGCACGGGGGTATTCGGGAGGAGCCAGCTTAAGCTCCTACGAGCAGTACTTC. The full variable domain, in which reference TRBV7-2 and TRBJ2-7 provide the parts outside the CDR3, is GAGVSQSPSNKVTEKGKDVELRCDPISGHTALYWYRQSLGQGLEFLIYFQGNSAPDKSGLPSDRFSAERTGGSVSTLTIQRTQQEDSAVYLCASSLARGYSGGASLSSYEQYFGPGTRLTVT.

This chain links TRBV7-9 with TRBJ2-5; 9 nucleotides line up with TRBD1. V shed 5 bases and J 4 bases; nucleotides not matched to a gene: 5. The CDR3 runs 14 residues. CDR1 is SEHNR and CDR2 is FQNEAQ in the germline V gene (reference sequence). Here the CDR3 reads CASSQDRGAETQYF. CDR3 DNA: TGTGCCAGCAGCCAAGACAGGGGGGCAGAGACCCAGTACTTC.

This clone was recorded once. This chain links TRBV6-5 with TRBJ2-1, with D unresolved. Per the germline V gene, CDR1 is MNHEY and CDR2 is SVGAGI. Trimming left V 4 bases short and J 10 bases short, with 14 bases between. The CDR3 runs 13 residues. This chain's CDR3 is CASSLVPAREQFF. CDR3 bases: TGTGCCAGCAGTTTGGTGCCCGCGCGGGAGCAGTTCTTC.

This chain uses TRBV28 with TRBJ1-1, with a weak D call TRBD1 (5 bases). The ends were cut back, 7 bases at V and 7 bases at J, with 16 bases in the middle. The CDR3 contains 13 residues. The germline gives CDR1 MDHEN, CDR2 SYDVKM. The CDR3 DNA reads as TGTGCCAGCACTAGGGATACGACAGTTGAAGCTTTCTTT. Translating it yields CASTRDTTVEAFF.

The rearrangement uses TRBV19 and TRBJ1-1, with TRBD1 matching 8 bases. CDR1 is LNHDA, CDR2 SQIVND, per germline (reference sequence). The CDR3 has 13 amino acids. V gave up 8 bases and J gave up 1 base; unmatched junction bases: 3. The CDR3 DNA reads as TGTGCCAGTGGACAGGGAAGGAACACTGAAGCTTTCTTT. This encodes CASGQGRNTEAFF.